These 10 T cell receptor beta chains were sequenced from one sample in a study of breast tumors, draining lymph nodes, adjacent tissues. Samples came from axillary lymph nodes draining the breast cancer. TCRdb fed the multiplex PCR reads into MiXCR, producing one record per CDR3 protein. Of 84,000 or so distinct CDR3 sequences in the sample, around 30% were seen once. The sequencing input was axillary lymph node tissue. Receptors originate from a female donor with breast cancer. Some clones in this sample may be carry-over from other donors' samples.

This clonotype was seen repeatedly, ten times or more. V is TRBV5-1 and J is TRBJ2-1, with TRBD2 identical over 8 bases. V lost 4 bases, J lost 2 bases, and 5 bases stayed unmatched. The length of the CDR3 is 15 residues. Germline loops: CDR1 SGHRS, CDR2 YFSETQ. Here the CDR3 reads CASSRTSGAYNEQFF. CDR3 DNA: TGCGCCAGCAGCCGCACTAGCGGAGCCTACAATGAGCAGTTCTTC. The full variable domain, completed using reference TRBV5-1 and TRBJ2-1, is KAGVTQTPRYLIKTRGQQVTLSCSPISGHRSVSWYQQTPGQGLQFLFEYFSETQRNKGNFPGRFSGRQFSNSRSEMNVSTLELGDSALYLCASSRTSGAYNEQFFGPGTRLTVL.

The rearrangement links TRBV20-1 to TRBJ1-2; 8 bases align to TRBD1. The trim removed 4 bases at V and 3 bases at J, leaving 7 bases unmatched. The CDR3 extends over 14 amino acids. Per the germline V gene, CDR1 is DFQATT and CDR2 is SNEGSKA (reference sequence). In DNA, the CDR3 is TGCAGTGCTACACCCGGGACAGGCGACTATGGCTACACCTTC. This translates into CSATPGTGDYGYTF.

This clonotype was detected ten times or more. The chain uses TRBV7-8 and TRBJ1-4; 8 bases match TRBD1. The CDR3 has 17 residues. Losses at the gene ends were 2 bases for V and 2 bases for J; bases not matched to a gene: 7. Per germline, CDR1 SGHVS and CDR2 FQNEAQ. The CDR3, as DNA: TGTGCCAGCAGCTTATTACCCCAGGGGGCTACTAATGAAAAACTGTTTTTT. Amino acid sequence: CASSLLPQGATNEKLFF.

This clonotype was observed at least ten times. This chain joins TRBV2 and TRBJ2-7; 9 bases are shared with TRBD2. Trimming cost V 6 bases and J 1 base; bases outside gene matches: 7. The germline V gene encodes CDR1 SNHLY and CDR2 FYNNEI. This CDR3 spans 15 amino acids. The CDR3 DNA sequence: TGTGCCAGCAGCCAGACTAGCGGAGTTTCCTACGAGCAGTACTTC. Translation gives CASSQTSGVSYEQYF. Full variable domain (outside the CDR3, taken from reference TRBV2 and TRBJ2-7): EPEVTQTPSHQVTQMGQEVILRCVPISNHLYFYWYRQILGQKVEFLVSFYNNEISEKSEIFDDQFSVERPDGSNFTLKIRSTKLEDSAMYFCASSQTSGVSYEQYFGPGTRLTVT.

This clonotype was picked up many times. The V and J genes are TRBV28 and TRBJ1-2; no clear D gene. CDR1 and CDR2 (germline): MDHEN, SYDVKM. The CDR3 is 15 residues long. V lost 6 bases and J 4 bases, leaving 18 bases between the germline ends. CDR3 region: CASRGPVVVFYGYTF. As DNA, the CDR3 is TGTGCCAGCAGGGGCCCGGTTGTGGTTTTCTATGGCTACACCTTC.

The table lists this clonotype with a few counts. A much larger clone differs from this one at a single base, so this may be a read error. This chain uses TRBV6-9 with TRBJ2-3; D gene unclear. Germline lookup yields CDR1 MNHGY and CDR2 SVAAGI. This CDR3 is built from 9 residues. The CDR3 nucleotides are TGTGCCAGTTCCGATACGCGGTATTTT. It specifies CASSDTRYF.

This clonotype was seen more than once but under ten times. The chain combines TRBV29-1 with TRBJ1-6; D call uncertain. The CDR3 extends over 12 amino acids. V lost 4 bases, J lost 7 bases, and 8 bases lay in between. CDR1 and CDR2 from the germline V gene are SQVTM and ANQGSEA. The CDR3 loop reads CSVGGGNSPLHF. CDR3 in DNA: TGCAGCGTTGGGGGTGGCAATTCACCCCTCCACTTT.

The gene calls are TRBV6-4 and TRBJ2-7, with TRBD1 matching over 8 bases. After removal of 5 bases from V and 5 bases from J, the junction contained 17 bases not matched to a gene. From germline, CDR1 is MRHNA and CDR2 SNTAGT. The CDR3 sequence is 17 residues long. The CDR3: CASSLGQGPNQPHEQYF. DNA for the CDR3: TGTGCCAGCAGTCTAGGACAGGGCCCTAATCAGCCCCACGAGCAGTACTTC.

This clonotype appeared many times. The gene calls are TRBV11-2 and TRBJ2-3, with TRBD2 identical over 13 bases. CDR1 is SGHAT, CDR2 FQNNGV, per germline. The CDR3 has 16 residues. Germline trimming cut 5 bases from V and 3 bases from J; bases unmatched to any gene: 5. CDR3 in DNA: TGTGCCAGCAGCCAGACTAGCGGGAGGCTTACAGATACGCAGTATTTT. It is translated as CASSQTSGRLTDTQYF.

In this sample, this clonotype turned up many times. This rearrangement joins TRBV2 to TRBJ2-7; 8 nucleotides agree with TRBD2. The CDR3 spans 14 residues. Trimming removed 6 bases from V and 3 bases from J; junction bases left unmatched: 7. Germline assignment: CDR1 SNHLY and CDR2 FYNNEI. The CDR3 loop is CASSSGLVGYEQYF. The CDR3 DNA reads as TGTGCCAGCAGCTCGGGACTAGTGGGCTACGAGCAGTACTTC.